This T cell receptor beta chain was captured by sequencing in a study of blood T cells in healthy people across ages. Findings and limits, study-wide: Measured against age, TCR beta diversity per million T cells decreased in a roughly linear manner. Long-lived donors carried more naive CD4+ cells and greater diversity than aged donors.

Then a second PCR, running roughly 7 to 11 cycles, was carried out with a sample-barcoded 5' primer and a J-beta primer mix. TCRdb processed the 5' RACE reads anew with MiXCR; each CDR3 protein has one entry. The table has more than 900,000 distinct CDR3 sequences, under 30% seen once; the top ten hold around 0.75%. Approximately 9.2 milliliters was the volume of peripheral blood drawn from each donor. Looked up from germline, CDR1 is ENHRY and CDR2 is SYGVKD. V dropped 6 bases and J dropped 1 base, with 15 bases sitting between them. The CDR3 contains 15 residues. This clonotype was detected only a few times. Its antigen is not identified. This sample was also put to use in a study of T cells of mothers and their children.

Sample: blood. This sequence originates from a girl aged 2 to 9 in good health. The chain combines TRBV10-3 with TRBJ1-1; tentatively, D is TRBD1 (5 bases). CDR3 region: CAIRGGGDTNTEAFF. In DNA form, the CDR3 reads TGTGCCATCAGGGGGGGTGGCGACACGAACACTGAAGCTTTCTTT.